This T cell receptor beta chain was profiled in a study of cytomegalovirus exposure and HLA in healthy donors. The study, taken as a whole, reports: Specificity for CMV antigens was confirmed in vitro for three of the CMV-associated chains. With high specificity and sensitivity, the classifier reportedly diagnosed cytomegalovirus status. Rare TCR sequences dominated, though some public TCRs recurred in many donors.

Concerning this clone: Antigen: not known.

The CDR3 totals 13 residues. Germline CDR1 reads SGHDT; CDR2 reads YYEEEE. The V end lost 4 bases, the J end lost 7 bases, and 14 bases lay between the germline ends. TCRdb's table, derived via immunoSEQ multiplex PCR, lists solely in-frame clones and lacks some. The sample yields about 140,000 clones, around 80% seen once. The chain uses TRBV5-6 and TRBJ1-2; TRBD1 might be the D (5 bases). This receptor was identified in a man aged 25 to 40 in good health and CMV-seropositive. What was sequenced was PBMCs. For the CDR3, the DNA is TGTGCCAGCAGCCCCCGGACATTGCCTGGCTACACCTTC. Amino acids: CASSPRTLPGYTF. Complete variable domain (other parts from reference TRBV5-6 and TRBJ1-2): DAGVTQSPTHLIKTRGQQVTLRCSPKSGHDTVSWYQQALGQGPQFIFQYYEEEERQRGNFPDRFSGHQFPNYSSELNVNALLLGDSALYLCASSPRTLPGYTFGSGTRLTVV.